Reported below is one T cell receptor (beta chain). Here immunoSEQ multiplex PCR was the method, and the copy in TCRdb shows in-frame clones only, minus some. The sample holds roughly 2.2 million clones, around 92% seen once. This sample stems from a study of shared clonotypes between healthy human individuals. The germline V gene encodes CDR1 MNHNS and CDR2 SASEGT. The CDR3 loop spans 15 amino acids. J gave up 6 bases and V 7 bases, and 10 bases lay outside the gene matches. This TCR was recovered from a man between 18 and 29 years old in good health. Some clones in this sample may be carry-over from other donors' samples. Sequences were obtained from naive CD4+ T cells from PBMCs. Documented subset: CD45RA+ positively selected. The V call is TRBV6-1, the J call TRBJ2-1, with TRBD1 matching 9 bases. The DNA for the CDR3 is TGTGCCAGCACGGCAAACAGGGGGCGCGTCAATGAGCAGTTCTTC. It codes for CASTANRGRVNEQFF.